The 9 T cell receptor beta chains in this list originate from one sample, sequenced in a study of cytomegalovirus exposure and HLA in healthy donors. A multiplex PCR was run with 60 Vbeta primers and 13 Jbeta primers. Assay: immunoSEQ multiplex PCR; the TCRdb copy retains only in-frame clones and omits some. Of over 150,000 clones listed, roughly three quarters are singletons. Sequenced: PBMCs. The receptor set was obtained from a young man in good health and CMV-seropositive.

J is TRBJ1-1 and V is TRBV2; D unclear. The germline V and J ends were trimmed by 3 bases and 5 bases, with 7 bases remaining between them. Germline V lookup: CDR1 SNHLY, CDR2 FYNNEI. This CDR3 comprises 12 residues. The CDR3 sequence: CASSDELTEAFF. The DNA of the CDR3 is TGTGCCAGCAGTGACGAGCTAACTGAAGCTTTCTTT.

There are a few counts of this clone. The genes are TRBV11-3 and TRBJ1-1; D ambiguous. From germline, CDR1 is SGHNT and CDR2 YENEEA. CDR3 length: 13 amino acids. Trimming removed 4 bases from V and 6 bases from J, with 12 bases in between. This chain's CDR3 is CASSSPSTPEAFF. The CDR3 nucleotides read TGTGCCAGCAGCTCACCGAGTACCCCTGAAGCTTTCTTT.

The J gene is TRBJ1-2, the V gene TRBV5-8; tentative D call: TRBD1 (5 bases). Germline V gives CDR1 SGHTS, CDR2 YDEGEE. Deletions cut 0 bases from V and 8 bases from J, with 8 bases between. This CDR3 is 12 amino acids long. The CDR3 DNA is TGTGCCAGCAGCTTGGGGGGGGAAGGCTACACCTTC. Its translation: CASSLGGEGYTF.

The chain links TRBV2 to TRBJ1-3; TRBD1 agrees at 7 bases. The J segment lost 7 bases and the V segment lost 4 bases, leaving 13 bases of the junction unmatched. Germline V gives CDR1 SNHLY, CDR2 FYNNEI. CDR3 length equals 16 residues. CDR3 DNA sequence: TGTGCCAGCAGTGCCAGAATACAGGGGAGGTCGAACACCATATATTTT. It codes for CASSARIQGRSNTIYF.

The V call is TRBV4-2, the J call TRBJ1-4; 7 bases agree with TRBD1. V lost 3 bases and J lost 4; bases outside the gene matches: 5. Germline V gives CDR1 LGHNA, CDR2 YNFKEQ. The CDR3 loop spans 15 amino acids. As DNA, the CDR3 is TGTGCCAGCAGCCAGACAGGGTCTCGTAATGAAAAACTGTTTTTT. Protein sequence: CASSQTGSRNEKLFF.

The chain uses TRBV25-1 and TRBJ1-2; the match to TRBD1 covers 7 bases. CDR1 is MGHDK, CDR2 SYGVNS, per germline. The trim removed 1 base at V and 0 bases at J, leaving 11 bases unmatched. The CDR3 consists of 18 residues. CDR3 in amino acids: CASSELGGGRVTNYGYTF. The DNA of the CDR3 is TGTGCCAGCAGTGAATTAGGAGGGGGCAGGGTCACTAACTATGGCTACACCTTC.

The V gene is TRBV7-2, the J gene TRBJ1-5, with TRBD1 identical over 8 bases. The germline V gene encodes CDR1 SGHTA and CDR2 FQGNSA. V lost 1 base and J lost 8; bases outside the gene matches: 4. The CDR3 extends over 14 amino acids. In DNA form, the CDR3 reads TGTGCCAGCAGCTTAGGACAGGGGTTTGAGCCCCAGCATTTT. Protein: CASSLGQGFEPQHF.

The J gene is TRBJ2-5, the V gene TRBV6-1, with 8 bases matching TRBD2. This CDR3 is 15 amino acids long. The ends lost 4 bases at V and 4 bases at J; junction bases unmatched: 8. Germline V lookup: CDR1 MNHNS, CDR2 SASEGT. The CDR3 region is CASSVLSGSRETQYF. As DNA, the CDR3 is TGTGCCAGCAGTGTACTAAGCGGGAGCAGAGAGACCCAGTACTTC.

This clone was detected only once. The gene calls are TRBV13 and TRBJ2-7; 13 nucleotides line up with TRBD2. The V gene end was trimmed by 4 bases and the J gene end by 5 bases; junction bases not matched to a gene: 8. The germline gives CDR1 PRHDT, CDR2 FYEKMQ (reference sequence). CDR3 length: 16 residues. DNA for the CDR3: TGTGCCAGCAGCTGGGGACTAGCGGGAAGCGGGGACGAGCAGTACTTC. Amino acids: CASSWGLAGSGDEQYF.